This T cell receptor (beta chain) comes out of a study of Tregs in tolerant kidney transplant recipients. Study conclusions and caveats: Expanding Tregs on activated donor B cells appeared to best identify donor-specific TCRbeta clones. The small number of patients limits these findings pending further validation. No direct test of biological reproducibility was done here.

Of note for this clone: What it recognizes is unknown.

CD4+CD25+CD127- Tregs, CD4+CD25- non-Tregs, CD4 and CD8 cells were sorted. CDR1 and CDR2 (germline): GTSNPN, SVGIG (reference sequence). The V gene lost 0 bases and the J gene lost 0 bases, with 6 bases spanning the gap. This CDR3 comprises 15 residues. Repertoires were generated with immunoSEQ multiplex PCR, while TCRdb's copy carries only in-frame clones and drops some. The sample holds about 240,000 clones, roughly four fifths seen once. V is TRBV30 and J is TRBJ2-6, with D hard to call. The origin of this receptor is a human donor in good health. Sequencing was performed on CD4+ T cells from blood. CDR3 region: CAWSVWSSGANVLTF. CDR3 DNA: TGTGCCTGGAGTGTTTGGAGCTCTGGGGCCAACGTCCTGACTTTC. Combining the CDR3 with reference TRBV30 and TRBJ2-6 gives the whole variable domain SQTIHQWPATLVQPVGSPLSLECTVEGTSNPNLYWYRQAAGRGLQLLFYSVGIGQISSEVPQNLSASRPQDRQFILSSKKLLLSDSGFYLCAWSVWSSGANVLTFGAGSRLTVL.